Presented here are 24 T cell receptor beta chains from one specimen sequenced in a study of blood T cell repertoires in COVID-19 (TCRdb year 2020). Receptor amplification or capture employed the immunoSEQ multiplex PCR assay. TCRdb limited this immuneACCESS table to in-frame rearrangements with V and J called. A share of clones is missing; checked studies link under half to unresolved V genes, and the rest is unexplained. The sample table shows 200,000 to 250,000 clones, and 86% are seen once. Of the sample, around 2.2% is held by the ten largest clones. What was sequenced was peripheral blood. Source of these receptors: a young man who had recovered from COVID-19.

The chain uses TRBV9 and TRBJ1-2, with D hard to call. The CDR3 length is 15 residues. Trimming removed 3 bases from V and 4 bases from J, with 16 bases in between. Germline V gene lookup returns CDR1 SGDLS and CDR2 YYNGEE. The CDR3 spells CASSAHDLNSYGYTF. The CDR3, as DNA: TGTGCCAGCAGCGCCCATGACTTGAACTCCTATGGCTACACCTTC. Full variable domain (missing parts from reference TRBV9 and TRBJ1-2): DSGVTQTPKHLITATGQRVTLRCSPRSGDLSVYWYQQSLDQGLQFLIQYYNGEERAKGNILERFSAQQFPDLHSELNLSSLELGDSALYFCASSAHDLNSYGYTFGSGTRLTVV.

The CDR3 coding sequence is TGTGCCAGCAGGCTAACTCGGGTCAATTCACCCCTCCACTTT. This sequence encodes CASRLTRVNSPLHF. The chain employs TRBV6-5 and TRBJ1-6, with D hard to call. The CDR3 is 14 amino acids. Per the germline V gene, CDR1 is MNHEY and CDR2 is SVGAGI. V was cut by 6 bases and J by 7 bases, with 13 bases left in between.

The J gene is TRBJ2-2, the V gene TRBV14; 8 positions match TRBD1. This CDR3 contains 16 residues. Germline V gives CDR1 SGHDN, CDR2 FVKESK. The V gene end was trimmed by 4 bases and the J gene end by 6 bases; junction bases not matched to a gene: 10. The chain's CDR3 is CASSPRTGSQAGELFF. The CDR3 nucleotides are TGTGCCAGCAGCCCAAGGACAGGGAGTCAGGCCGGGGAGCTGTTTTTT.

J is TRBJ1-2 and V is TRBV25-1; D possibly corresponds to TRBD1 (6 bases). CDR1 and CDR2 (germline): MGHDK, SYGVNS. The CDR3 spans 14 residues. Trimming stripped 3 bases from V and 8 bases from J, with 16 bases between. CDR3 amino acids: CASSDRQGWRGYTF. In nucleotides, the CDR3 is TGTGCCAGCAGTGACCGCCAGGGGTGGCGGGGCTACACCTTC.

CDR3 DNA sequence: TGTGCCAGTAGTCTACAGGGGGAAGAGCAGCCCCAGCATTTT. It codes for CASSLQGEEQPQHF. This sequence joins TRBV19 and TRBJ1-5; 8 bases align to TRBD1. With 5 bases clipped from V and 7 bases from J, the junction kept 7 bases outside the gene matches. This CDR3 is built from 14 residues. Germline lookup yields CDR1 LNHDA and CDR2 SQIVND (reference sequence).

The rearrangement uses TRBV9 and TRBJ1-6, with D perhaps TRBD1 (6 bases). The CDR3 contains 14 residues. The germline CDR1 and CDR2 sequences are SGDLS and YYNGEE. Between the trimmed V and J ends, which lost 6 bases and 9 bases, there was a span of 16 bases. The CDR3 spells CASTTGGPPSPLHF. In nucleotides, the CDR3 is TGTGCCAGCACCACCGGGGGGCCCCCTTCACCCCTCCACTTT.

The chain combines TRBV9 with TRBJ2-3; 9 positions agree with TRBD2. Germline lookup yields CDR1 SGDLS and CDR2 YYNGEE. Losses at the gene ends were 3 bases for V and 3 bases for J; bases not matched to a gene: 2. The CDR3 runs 14 residues. In DNA, the CDR3 is TGTGCCAGCAGCGAGCGGGGGGTTACAGATACGCAGTATTTT. Protein: CASSERGVTDTQYF.

This clone occurred once. This rearrangement joins TRBV7-2 to TRBJ2-5, with D possibly matching TRBD1 (5 bases). The V end lost 1 base, the J end lost 3 bases, and 12 bases lay between the germline ends. Germline-derived CDR1 and CDR2 are SGHTA and FQGNSA. This CDR3 contains 15 residues. CDR3 sequence: CASSLVAGLKETQYF. CDR3 nucleotide sequence: TGTGCCAGCAGCTTAGTGGCAGGGTTAAAAGAGACCCAGTACTTC.

This chain connects TRBV7-2 to TRBJ2-7, with 8 nucleotides matching TRBD1. This CDR3 region has 15 residues. V dropped 2 bases and J dropped 3; count of bases not matched to a gene: 6. CDR1 and CDR2 (germline): SGHTA, FQGNSA. CDR3 bases: TGTGCCAGCAGCTTAACTAGGGACAGGTTCTACGAGCAGTACTTC. Its translation is CASSLTRDRFYEQYF.

This clone has more than one count but fewer than ten. The chain carries TRBV11-2 and TRBJ2-2; a possible D gene is TRBD2 (5 bases). With 2 bases removed from V and 4 bases from J, the gap between germline ends came to 14 bases. This CDR3 is built from 16 residues. The germline V gene encodes CDR1 SGHAT and CDR2 FQNNGV. Here the CDR3 DNA reads TGTGCCAGCAGCTTAAGCCCCAGCCGGGGCACCGGGGAGCTGTTTTTT. It encodes CASSLSPSRGTGELFF.

There are a few counts of this clone. The chain recombines TRBV29-1 with TRBJ2-3; D is possibly TRBD2 (5 bases). Germline CDR1 SQVTM, CDR2 ANQGSEA. The CDR3 length is 13 residues. V was shortened by 7 bases and J by 1 base, with 12 bases between the two germline ends. CDR3 coding DNA: TGCAGCGCCTGGCTCGGGGGCACAGATACGCAGTATTTT. Protein product: CSAWLGGTDTQYF.

The chain joins TRBV3-1 (or the pseudogene TRBV3-2) to TRBJ1-1; D gene unclear. The V end was cut by 5 bases, the J end by 5 bases, with 15 bases between. The CDR3 is 14 residues long. Looked up from germline, CDR1 is LGHDT and CDR2 is YNNKEL (reference sequence). The CDR3 nucleotides are TGTGCCAGCAGCTCGAGGCGGGGAGGGACTGAAGCTTTCTTT. It encodes CASSSRRGGTEAFF.

The gene calls are TRBV7-2 and TRBJ2-5; weak D call: TRBD2 (6 bases). The CDR3 totals 15 residues. Germline CDR1 and CDR2: SGHTA and FQGNSA. V lost 3 bases and J lost 2, with 13 bases in between. The CDR3 bases are TGTGCCAGCAGCTTTCGGAGGGCAGGTCAAGAGACCCAGTACTTC. As protein: CASSFRRAGQETQYF.

The rearrangement uses TRBV2 and TRBJ2-1; D gene ambiguous. This CDR3 has 14 residues. Germline CDR1 SNHLY, CDR2 FYNNEI. V lost 10 bases and J lost 0, with 13 bases in between. The CDR3 region has the DNA TGTGCCACCACTCTCATGAGCTCCTACAATGAGCAGTTCTTC. Protein sequence: CATTLMSSYNEQFF.

This chain connects TRBV10-2 to TRBJ1-1; D unclear. Germline V gene lookup returns CDR1 WSHSY and CDR2 SAAADI. The ends were cut back, 3 bases at V and 3 bases at J, with 5 bases in the middle. This CDR3 region has 12 residues. In nucleotides, the CDR3 is TGCGCCAGCAGTGACCGGTACACTGAAGCTTTCTTT. Residues: CASSDRYTEAFF.

The V call is TRBV6-5, the J call TRBJ1-3; the D gene is possibly TRBD1 (5 bases). Trimming removed 7 bases at V and 1 base at J, with 14 bases between. The CDR3 runs to 15 residues. In germline, CDR1 is MNHEY, CDR2 SVGAGI. CDR3 sequence (DNA): TGTGCCAGCACCCTTACGGGGGGTTCTGGAAACACCATATATTTT. It codes for CASTLTGGSGNTIYF.

The gene calls are TRBV28 and TRBJ2-2; the D gene is possibly TRBD1 (5 bases). CDR3 size: 16 residues. The V and J ends lost 5 bases and 0 bases respectively, with 13 bases between them. The germline V gene encodes CDR1 MDHEN and CDR2 SYDVKM. CDR3 region: CASSLDSYANTGELFF. CDR3 sequence (DNA): TGTGCCAGCAGTCTCGACAGTTACGCGAACACCGGGGAGCTGTTTTTT.

The V and J genes are TRBV7-9 and TRBJ2-2; weak D call: TRBD1 (5 bases). Germline-derived CDR1 and CDR2 are SEHNR and FQNEAQ (reference sequence). CDR3 length equals 15 residues. Trimming shortened V by 1 base and J by 4 bases, and 10 bases separated the two germline ends. CDR3 in DNA: TGTGCCAGCAGCTTAGGACAGACCTTCACCGGGGAGCTGTTTTTT. Its translation is CASSLGQTFTGELFF. Variable domain in full (rest from reference TRBV7-9 and TRBJ2-2): DTGVSQNPRHKITKRGQNVTFRCDPISEHNRLYWYRQTLGQGPEFLTYFQNEAQLEKSRLLSDRFSAERPKGSFSTLEIQRTEQGDSAMYLCASSLGQTFTGELFFGEGSRLTVL.

V and J are TRBV4-1 and TRBJ2-3; 9 bases are shared with TRBD2. The CDR3 covers 18 residues. Germline V lookup: CDR1 MGHRA, CDR2 YSYEKL. V dropped 3 bases and J dropped 2; count of bases not matched to a gene: 12. The CDR3 DNA reads TGCGCCAGCAGCCAGAGGGGGAGGAGCGGGGGGTTCACAGATACGCAGTATTTT. Its translation: CASSQRGRSGGFTDTQYF.

This clone was detected a few times. V usage is TRBV2 and J usage is TRBJ2-5, with 13 bases lining up with TRBD2. Germline V gene data show CDR1 as SNHLY and CDR2 as FYNNEI. After removal of 10 bases from V and 6 bases from J, the junction contained 8 bases not matched to a gene. This CDR3 has 14 amino acids. The chain's CDR3 is CATKRTSGGKTQYF. The DNA of the CDR3 is TGTGCCACCAAACGGACTAGCGGGGGAAAGACCCAGTACTTC.

The chain uses TRBV29-1 and TRBJ1-5, with a possible D match to TRBD1 (6 bases). Germline V gene data show CDR1 as SQVTM and CDR2 as ANQGSEA. The CDR3 totals 13 residues. The ends were cut back, 6 bases at V and 5 bases at J, with 14 bases in the middle. The CDR3 DNA is TGCAGCGTCGGAAATTCAGGGGATCAGCCCCAGCATTTT. Encoded protein: CSVGNSGDQPQHF.

The V and J genes are TRBV5-1 and TRBJ2-1; 8 positions match TRBD2. Germline V gene data show CDR1 as SGHRS and CDR2 as YFSETQ. The ends lost 4 bases at V and 10 bases at J; junction bases unmatched: 13. CDR3 size: 15 residues. The CDR3 nucleotides are TGCGCCAGCAGCACCAACTCCGGACTAGCAGGGGAGCAGTTCTTC. Amino acid sequence: CASSTNSGLAGEQFF.

The chain recombines TRBV10-2 with TRBJ2-5, with D uncertain. The CDR3 covers 14 residues. CDR1 WSHSY and CDR2 SAAADI come from the germline V gene. The V end was cut by 2 bases, the J end by 3 bases, with 10 bases between. The CDR3 DNA follows: TGCGCCAGCAGTGAGGTAGCCTACAAAGAGACCCAGTACTTC. Its protein is CASSEVAYKETQYF.

The chain combines TRBV3-1 (or the pseudogene TRBV3-2) with TRBJ1-6, with D unclear. V was cut by 1 base and J by 7 bases, with 5 bases left in between. This CDR3 region has 13 residues. The V gene's germline CDR1 is LGHDT and CDR2 YNNKEL (reference sequence). The CDR3 region has the DNA TGTGCCAGCAGCCAAGGAGGGAATTCACCCCTCCACTTT. Translating it yields CASSQGGNSPLHF.